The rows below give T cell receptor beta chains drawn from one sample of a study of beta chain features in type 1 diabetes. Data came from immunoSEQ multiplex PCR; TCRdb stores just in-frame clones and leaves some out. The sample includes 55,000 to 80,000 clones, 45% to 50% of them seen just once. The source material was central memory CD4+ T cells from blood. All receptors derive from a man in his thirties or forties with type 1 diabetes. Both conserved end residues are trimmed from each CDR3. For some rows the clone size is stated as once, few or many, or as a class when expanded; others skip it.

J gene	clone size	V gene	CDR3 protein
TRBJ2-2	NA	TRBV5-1	ASSPGQSPGELF
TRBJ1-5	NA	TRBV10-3	AISEHYNQPQH
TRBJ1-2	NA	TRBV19	ASSDGSNYGYT
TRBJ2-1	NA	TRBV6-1	ASSGWTGDYNEQF
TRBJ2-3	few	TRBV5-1	ASSLEGVTDTQY
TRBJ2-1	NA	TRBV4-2	ASSQDSGDEQF
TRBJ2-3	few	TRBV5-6	ASSPPWGGTDTQY
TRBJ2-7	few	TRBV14	ASSQVSAGSSYEQY
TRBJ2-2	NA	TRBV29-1	SAAGVHTGELF
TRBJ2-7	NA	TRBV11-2	ASSSRARGEQY
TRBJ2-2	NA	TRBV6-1	ASSSQGSGELF
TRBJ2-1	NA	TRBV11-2	ASSLASYRYNEQF
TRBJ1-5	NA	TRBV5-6	ASSFTGGKDQPQH
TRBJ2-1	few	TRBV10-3	AISEETYSYNEQF
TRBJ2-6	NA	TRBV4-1	ASSQDRGYGANVLT
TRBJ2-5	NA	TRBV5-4	ASSLRDTQETQY
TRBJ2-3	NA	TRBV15	ATSSGDYPGEDTQY
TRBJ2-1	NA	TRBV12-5	ASGLVEKDAVSNEQF
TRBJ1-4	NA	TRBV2	ASSVNSRNEKLF
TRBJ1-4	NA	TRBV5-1	ASSFDVESATNEKLF
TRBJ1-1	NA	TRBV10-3	AIRQGTKNTEAF
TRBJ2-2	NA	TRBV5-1	ASSDPRIATGELF
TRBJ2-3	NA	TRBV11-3	ASSPDRSYTDTQY
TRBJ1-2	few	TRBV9	ASSVGGQTNYGYT
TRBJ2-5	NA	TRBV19	ASSTGPRGGPQTQY
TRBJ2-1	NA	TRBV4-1	ASSQTTSTSQF
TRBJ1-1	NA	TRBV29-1	SVEVRANTEAF
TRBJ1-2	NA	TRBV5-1	ASSPRQGGYGYT
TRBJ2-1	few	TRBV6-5	ASSYSGAGGYNEQF
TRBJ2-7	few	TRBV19	ATRDRVDGEQY
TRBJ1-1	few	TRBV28	ASSLGGQGNTEAF
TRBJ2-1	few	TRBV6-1	ASSVPGKQF
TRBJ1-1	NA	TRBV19	ASSSGGLWTEAF
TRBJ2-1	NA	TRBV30	AWKGGLAGEGNEQF
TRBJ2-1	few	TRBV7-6	ASSPLTGSGEQF
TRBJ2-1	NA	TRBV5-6	ASRGGYNEQF
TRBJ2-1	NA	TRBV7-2	ASSDLGQGYNEQF
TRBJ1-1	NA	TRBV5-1	ASSLGVGQGYTEAF
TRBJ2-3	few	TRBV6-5	ASSYSGRALTDTQY
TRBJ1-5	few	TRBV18	ASSPTGEGYQPQH
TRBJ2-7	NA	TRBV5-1	ASSLAGGLEQY
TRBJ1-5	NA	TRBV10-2	ASSDQDRGNQPQH
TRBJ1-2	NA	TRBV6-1	ASSATTGRTNYGYT
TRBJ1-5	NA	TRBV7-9	ASSLDGRGDQPQH
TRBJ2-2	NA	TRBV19	ASRTENTGELF
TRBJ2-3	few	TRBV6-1	ASVRTGLDTDTQY
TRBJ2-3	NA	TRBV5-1	ASSLAETDTQY
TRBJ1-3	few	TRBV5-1	ASSPQGSAGNTIY
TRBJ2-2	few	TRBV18	ASSRGLADTGELF
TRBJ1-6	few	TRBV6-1	ACRGMDSPLH
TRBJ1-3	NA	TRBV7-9	ASSLGGRGNTIY